One T cell receptor (beta chain) is described in this entry. This clonotype appeared a few times. Its antigen is still unknown. No much larger clone exists at a distance of one base, and base qualities are not known. This specimen comes from a study of CD8 T cells in Susac syndrome (dated by TCRdb to the late 2010s). Notes on the research overall: Among the Susac syndrome patients who were sequenced, clinically active disease was present in about six and clinical remission was observed in under ten. At the time of blood withdrawal, Susac syndrome patients were either therapy-naive, taking corticosteroids (with some also receiving IVIg), or on IVIg alone. Repertoire sequencing was used to test whether CD8+ T cell activation and differentiation in Susac syndrome was antigen driven. CD8+ T cell repertoire clonality was compared between more than 9 healthy donors, some 14 Susac syndrome patients and approximately 16 multiple sclerosis patients. Results and caveats for the whole study, not just this receptor: The study acknowledged that relatively few individuals were included in the TCR sequencing and HLA analysis. Susac syndrome CD8+ repertoires showed clonal expansion, highest in CD8+ TEMRA cells and greater in clinically active than remitting patients. In the total CD8+ and CD8+ TEMRA repertoires, about 16 and five Susac-specific public clones, respectively, were identified.

RNA was extracted with the RNeasy kit and roughly 0.45 to 1 ug was reverse transcribed using random hexamers. TCR beta CDR3 regions were amplified with the immunoSEQ multiplex PCR assay covering 54 Vbeta and 13 Jbeta segments. To correct PCR amplification bias, a synthetic template baseline was used for both primer optimization and computational correction. The paper's processing steps were these. Reads were annotated to V, D and J genes according to IMGT and were analyzed with immunoSEQ Analyzer, with only productive sequences retained. Clonality was calculated as one minus the Shannon entropy normalized by log2 of the number of productive unique sequences. Public and private clones were assessed among the 100 most prevalent clones of each patient and control. Clones were defined as Susac-specific if absent from the healthy and MS cohorts, from over a thousand published viral clones and from other ImmuneACCESS disease sequences. TCRdb passed the public sequencing reads through fastp at Q25 and MiXCR, retaining productive beta sequences. For every CDR3 protein sequence, its rows merge into one entry that carries the most common genes and DNA. These V and J calls originate from TCRdb's pipeline instead of the authors' own analysis. This sample lists about 120,000 distinct CDR3 sequences; roughly 94% were detected once. The ten largest make up 0.25% to 0.3% of the sample.

The junction carries 7 bases between V and J, which are trimmed by 6 bases and 1 base respectively. The CDR3 runs 12 residues from the cysteine to the phenylalanine. Left in the record is the CDR3 DNA by itself, 36 bases read in frame from the first base. As encoded in the germline V gene, CDR1 is SGHAT while CDR2 is FQNNGV. Peripheral blood CD8+ and CD4+ T cells from healthy donors, Susac syndrome patients and multiple sclerosis patients were profiled using high-throughput TCR beta sequencing. Recently defined diagnostic criteria for definite or probable disease were met by the Susac syndrome patients. Bulk CD8+ and CD4+ T cells were purified magnetically by negative isolation, whereas CD8+ TEMRA cells were enriched by FACS. Blood was collected in EDTA tubes and processed within 24 hours, with PBMCs isolated through density gradient centrifugation. PBMCs intended for TCR sequencing were frozen in liquid nitrogen and were later thawed in a 37 degrees C water bath. The sorted or isolated CD4+, CD8+ and CD8+ TEMRA cells had a purity of 90% or higher.

The receptor was isolated from a human donor with Susac syndrome. The sample comprised CD8+ T cells from PBMCs. In this chain, TRBV11-2 is recombined with TRBJ2-7; there is no confident call for the D gene. The base sequence is TGTGCCAGCAGGCCGAATTCCTACGAGCAGTACTTC. Its amino acids are CASRPNSYEQYF.